This T cell receptor beta chain was identified in a study of T cells after yellow fever vaccination. Study outcomes and limitations: Post-booster reappearance was seen for most primary-vaccination clones (about 96% CD4, 80% to 90% CD8).

This clonotype was observed a few times. Antigen specificity is unknown. The CDR3 extends over 13 amino acids. Germline CDR1 MNHEY, CDR2 SVGEGT. Trimming took 5 bases from V and 5 from J, leaving 12 bases between them. MiXCR, applied by TCRdb to the 5' RACE reads, yields one record per CDR3 protein. In the table there are more than 300,000 distinct CDR3 sequences, over 8.5% of which are singletons. The sequences come from CD4+ T cells sorted from PBMCs, collected 45 days after the yellow fever booster vaccination. This clonotype was obtained from a young man who received the YFV17D yellow fever vaccine. V and J are TRBV6-2 or TRBV6-3 and TRBJ1-2; D unresolved. The CDR3 here is CASSPAGMYGYTF. CDR3 DNA: TGTGCCAGCAGTCCAGCAGGAATGTATGGCTACACCTTC.